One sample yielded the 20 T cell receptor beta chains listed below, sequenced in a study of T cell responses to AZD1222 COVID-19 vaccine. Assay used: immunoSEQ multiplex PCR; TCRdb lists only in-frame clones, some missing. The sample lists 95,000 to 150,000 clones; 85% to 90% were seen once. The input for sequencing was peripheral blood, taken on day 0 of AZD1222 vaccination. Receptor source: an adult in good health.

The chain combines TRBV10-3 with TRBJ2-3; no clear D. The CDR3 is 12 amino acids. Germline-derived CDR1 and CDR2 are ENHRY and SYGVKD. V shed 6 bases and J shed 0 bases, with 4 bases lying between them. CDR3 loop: CAIRGSTDTQYF. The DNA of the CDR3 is TGTGCCATCAGGGGTAGCACAGATACGCAGTATTTT.

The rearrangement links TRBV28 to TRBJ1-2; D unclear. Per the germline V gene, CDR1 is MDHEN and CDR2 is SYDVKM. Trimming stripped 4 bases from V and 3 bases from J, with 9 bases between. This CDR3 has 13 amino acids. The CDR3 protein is CASSSPQYYGYTF. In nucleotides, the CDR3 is TGTGCCAGCAGTTCACCCCAGTACTATGGCTACACCTTC.

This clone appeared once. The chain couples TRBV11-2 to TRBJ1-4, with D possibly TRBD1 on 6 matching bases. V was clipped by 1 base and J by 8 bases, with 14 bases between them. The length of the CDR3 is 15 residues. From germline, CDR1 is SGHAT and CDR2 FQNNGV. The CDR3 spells CASSLVPGAVEKLFF. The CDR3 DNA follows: TGTGCCAGCAGCTTAGTCCCGGGGGCGGTCGAAAAACTGTTTTTT.

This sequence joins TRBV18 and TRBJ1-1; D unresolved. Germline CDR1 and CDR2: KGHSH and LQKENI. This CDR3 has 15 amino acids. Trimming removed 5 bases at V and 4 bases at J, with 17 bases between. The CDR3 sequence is CASSFSPQAGTEAFF. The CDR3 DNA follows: TGTGCCAGCTCATTTTCCCCGCAGGCGGGCACTGAAGCTTTCTTT. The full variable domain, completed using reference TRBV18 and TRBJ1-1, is NAGVMQNPRHLVRRRGQEARLRCSPMKGHSHVYWYRQLPEEGLKFMVYLQKENIIDESGMPKERFSAEFPKEGPSILRIQQVVRGDSAAYFCASSFSPQAGTEAFFGQGTRLTVV.

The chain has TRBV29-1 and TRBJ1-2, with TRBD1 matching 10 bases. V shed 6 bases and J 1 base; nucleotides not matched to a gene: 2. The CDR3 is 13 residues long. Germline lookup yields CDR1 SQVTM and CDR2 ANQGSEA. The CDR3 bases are TGCAGCGTCGGGACAGGGGTTAACTATGGCTACACCTTC. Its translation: CSVGTGVNYGYTF.

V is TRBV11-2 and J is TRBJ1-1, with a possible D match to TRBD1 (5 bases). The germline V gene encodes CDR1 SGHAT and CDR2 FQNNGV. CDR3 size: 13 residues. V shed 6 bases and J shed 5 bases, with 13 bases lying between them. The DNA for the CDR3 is TGTGCCAGCAGTCCATTCGGGGGGACTGAAGCTTTCTTT. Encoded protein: CASSPFGGTEAFF. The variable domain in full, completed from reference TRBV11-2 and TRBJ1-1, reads EAGVAQSPRYKIIEKRQSVAFWCNPISGHATLYWYQQILGQGPKLLIQFQNNGVVDDSQLPKDRFSAERLKGVDSTLKIQPAKLEDSAVYLCASSPFGGTEAFFGQGTRLTVV.

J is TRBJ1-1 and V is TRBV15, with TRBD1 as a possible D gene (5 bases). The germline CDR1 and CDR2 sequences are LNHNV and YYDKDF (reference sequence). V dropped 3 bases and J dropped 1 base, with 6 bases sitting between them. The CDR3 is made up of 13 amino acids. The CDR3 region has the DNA TGTGCCACCAGCAGGGGGACGAACACTGAAGCTTTCTTT. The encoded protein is CATSRGTNTEAFF.

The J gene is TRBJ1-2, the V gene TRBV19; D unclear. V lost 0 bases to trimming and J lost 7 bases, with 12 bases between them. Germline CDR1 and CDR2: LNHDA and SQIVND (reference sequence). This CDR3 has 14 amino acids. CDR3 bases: TGTGCCAGTAGTATAGATCTAGTAAGGGCTGGCTACACCTTC. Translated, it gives CASSIDLVRAGYTF.

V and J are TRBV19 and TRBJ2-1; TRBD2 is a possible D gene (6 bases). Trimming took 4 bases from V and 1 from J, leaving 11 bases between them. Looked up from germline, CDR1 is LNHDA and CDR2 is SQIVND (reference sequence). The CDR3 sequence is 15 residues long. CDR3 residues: CASSTGAASYNEQFF. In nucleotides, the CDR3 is TGTGCCAGTAGTACGGGAGCCGCTTCCTACAATGAGCAGTTCTTC.

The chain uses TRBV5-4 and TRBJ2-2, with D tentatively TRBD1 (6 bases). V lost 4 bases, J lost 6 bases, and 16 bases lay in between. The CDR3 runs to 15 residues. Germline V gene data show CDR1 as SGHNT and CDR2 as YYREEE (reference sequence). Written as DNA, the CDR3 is TGTGCCAGCAGCCATCCCGATAAGGGGGCCGGGGAGCTGTTTTTT. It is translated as CASSHPDKGAGELFF.

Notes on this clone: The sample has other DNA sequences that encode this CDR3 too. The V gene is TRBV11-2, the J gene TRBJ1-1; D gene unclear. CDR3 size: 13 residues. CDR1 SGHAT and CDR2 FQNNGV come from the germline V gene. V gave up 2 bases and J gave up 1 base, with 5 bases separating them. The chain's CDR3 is CASSLKRNTEAFF. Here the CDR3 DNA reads TGTGCCAGCAGCTTAAAAAGGAACACTGAAGCTTTCTTT.

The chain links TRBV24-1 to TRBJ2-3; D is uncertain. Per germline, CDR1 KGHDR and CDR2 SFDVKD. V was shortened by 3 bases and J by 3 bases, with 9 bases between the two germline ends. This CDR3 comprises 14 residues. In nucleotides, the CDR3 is TGTGCCACCAGTGATCCCCTGCAGACAGATACGCAGTATTTT. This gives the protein CATSDPLQTDTQYF.

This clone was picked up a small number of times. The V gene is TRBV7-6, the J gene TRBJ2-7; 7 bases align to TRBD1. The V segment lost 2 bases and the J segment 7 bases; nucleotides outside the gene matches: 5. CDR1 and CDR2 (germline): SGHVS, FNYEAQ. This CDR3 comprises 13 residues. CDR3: CASSLNEGAEQYF. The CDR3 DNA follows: TGTGCCAGCAGCTTAAATGAGGGGGCAGAGCAGTACTTC.

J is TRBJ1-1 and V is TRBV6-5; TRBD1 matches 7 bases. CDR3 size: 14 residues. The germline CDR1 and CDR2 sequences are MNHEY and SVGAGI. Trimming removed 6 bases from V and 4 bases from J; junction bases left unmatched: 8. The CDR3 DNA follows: TGTGCCAGCAGCTTTGACAGGGCGGTCACTGAAGCTTTCTTT. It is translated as CASSFDRAVTEAFF.

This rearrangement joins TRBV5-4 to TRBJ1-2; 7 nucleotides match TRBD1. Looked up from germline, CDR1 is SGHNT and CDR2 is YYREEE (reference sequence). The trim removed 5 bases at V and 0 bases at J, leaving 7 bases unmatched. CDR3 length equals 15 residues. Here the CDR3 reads CASRRDRDSNYGYTF. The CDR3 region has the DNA TGTGCCAGCAGGCGTGACAGGGATTCTAACTATGGCTACACCTTC.

The CDR3 DNA is TGTGCCAGCAGCGCTAATAGCGGGTATGGCTACACCTTC. This translates into CASSANSGYGYTF. This chain uses TRBV7-2 with TRBJ1-2, with D uncertain. CDR3 length equals 13 residues. Between the trimmed V and J ends, which lost 5 bases and 5 bases, there was a span of 12 bases. Germline V CDR1 and CDR2: SGHTA, FQGNSA.

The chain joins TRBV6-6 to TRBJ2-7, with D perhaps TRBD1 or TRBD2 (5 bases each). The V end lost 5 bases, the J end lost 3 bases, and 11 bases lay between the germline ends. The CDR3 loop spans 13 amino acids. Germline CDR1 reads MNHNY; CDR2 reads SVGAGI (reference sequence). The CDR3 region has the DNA TGTGCCAGCAGTCCCCGGGGCTACTACGAGCAGTACTTC. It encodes CASSPRGYYEQYF.

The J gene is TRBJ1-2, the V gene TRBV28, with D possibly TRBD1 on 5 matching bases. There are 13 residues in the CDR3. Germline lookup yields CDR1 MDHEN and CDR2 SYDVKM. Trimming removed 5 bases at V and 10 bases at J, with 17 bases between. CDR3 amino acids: CASSSTRQSDYTF. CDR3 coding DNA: TGTGCCAGCAGTAGCACCCGACAGTCCGACTACACCTTC.

The CDR3 DNA follows: TGTGCCAGCAGCGTAGGCAGGGGGGGCCAGCCCCAGCATTTT. Translating gives CASSVGRGGQPQHF. This chain uses TRBV7-8 with TRBJ1-5, with 7 bases aligning to TRBD1. Germline V gene lookup returns CDR1 SGHVS and CDR2 FQNEAQ. This CDR3 is built from 14 residues. V was pared by 5 bases and J by 7 bases, with 8 bases of the junction left unmatched.

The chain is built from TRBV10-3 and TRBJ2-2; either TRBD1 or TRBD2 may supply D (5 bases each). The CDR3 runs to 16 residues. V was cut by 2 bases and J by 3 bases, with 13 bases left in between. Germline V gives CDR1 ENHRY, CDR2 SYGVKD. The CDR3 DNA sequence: TGTGCCATCAGTGAGAGTCTCCTGGGACACACCGGGGAGCTGTTTTTT. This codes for CAISESLLGHTGELFF.